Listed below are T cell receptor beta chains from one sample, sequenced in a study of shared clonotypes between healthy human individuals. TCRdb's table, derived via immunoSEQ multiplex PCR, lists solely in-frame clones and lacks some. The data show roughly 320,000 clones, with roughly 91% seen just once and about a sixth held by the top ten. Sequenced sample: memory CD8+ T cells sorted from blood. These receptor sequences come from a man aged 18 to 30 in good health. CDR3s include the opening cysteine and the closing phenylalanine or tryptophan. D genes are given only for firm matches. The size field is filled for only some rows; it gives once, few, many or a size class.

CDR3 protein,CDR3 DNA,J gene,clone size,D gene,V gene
CASSDVGDRLYGYTF,TGTGCCAGCAGTGACGTAGGGGACAGACTCTATGGCTACACCTTC,TRBJ1-2,NA,TRBD1,TRBV2
CASSALDFEAFF,TGTGCCAGCAGTGCCTTGGACTTTGAAGCTTTCTTT,TRBJ1-1,NA,NA,TRBV6-4
CASSPTPLYEQYF,TGTGCCAGCAGCCCCACACCTCTCTACGAGCAGTACTTC,TRBJ2-7,NA,NA,TRBV7-8
CASSLEPRENIQYF,TGTGCCAGCAGCTTGGAACCCCGTGAGAACATTCAGTACTTC,TRBJ2-4,NA,NA,TRBV5-6
CASSTPTGLDNEQFF,TGTGCCAGCAGCACGCCTACGGGACTGGACAATGAGCAGTTCTTC,TRBJ2-1,NA,NA,TRBV7-6
CASSLLGSDTQYF,TGTGCCAGCAGTTTATTGGGCTCAGATACGCAGTATTTT,TRBJ2-3,few,NA,TRBV27
CASSPLVLAGGPNTGELFF,TGCGCCAGCAGCCCCCTTGTCCTAGCGGGAGGACCGAACACCGGGGAGCTGTTTTTT,TRBJ2-2,NA,TRBD2,TRBV5-1
CASGLNIQYF,TGTGCCAGCGGGCTAAACATTCAGTACTTC,TRBJ2-4,NA,NA,TRBV2
CASPMGTDTQYF,TGTGCCAGCCCTATGGGGACAGATACGCAGTATTTT,TRBJ2-3,NA,NA,TRBV21-1
CASSQVPSYEQYF,TGCGCCAGCAGCCAAGTTCCCAGCTACGAGCAGTACTTC,TRBJ2-7,NA,NA,TRBV4-1
CASSEPAGAGDNEQFF,TGCGCCAGCAGTGAGCCTGCAGGGGCGGGGGACAATGAGCAGTTCTTC,TRBJ2-1,NA,NA,TRBV10-2
CASSLNSGGSDEQYF,TGTGCCAGCAGCTTGAATTCAGGGGGCTCGGACGAGCAGTACTTC,TRBJ2-7,NA,TRBD1,TRBV13
CASSQGLTPNEKLFF,TGCGCCAGCAGCCAAGGACTCACCCCTAATGAAAAACTGTTTTTT,TRBJ1-4,NA,NA,TRBV4-1
CASSLQDRETQYF,TGTGCCAGCAGCCTCCAGGACAGGGAGACCCAGTACTTC,TRBJ2-5,NA,TRBD1,TRBV13
CASSLRTGPNEKLFF,TGTGCCAGCAGCTTGAGGACAGGTCCTAATGAAAAACTGTTTTTT,TRBJ1-4,NA,TRBD1,TRBV7-9
CASSPSGRPYEQYF,TGTGCCAGCAGCCCAAGCGGGAGGCCCTACGAGCAGTACTTC,TRBJ2-7,NA,TRBD2,TRBV13
CSVVYPWRIYNEQFF,TGCAGCGTTGTTTATCCCTGGAGAATCTACAATGAGCAGTTCTTC,TRBJ2-1,NA,NA,TRBV29-1
CASSLQSSWGSPLHF,TGTGCCAGCAGCTTACAATCTTCCTGGGGTTCACCCCTCCACTTT,TRBJ1-6,NA,NA,TRBV5-6
CASSLWVATEAFF,TGTGCCAGCAGCTTATGGGTGGCCACTGAAGCTTTCTTT,TRBJ1-1,NA,NA,TRBV7-9
CASSHEVGPNNEQFF,TGTGCCAGCAGCCATGAGGTAGGCCCAAACAATGAGCAGTTCTTC,TRBJ2-1,NA,NA,TRBV4-2
CASSLVAGATDTQYF,TGTGCCAGCAGCTTAGTAGCGGGGGCAACAGATACGCAGTATTTT,TRBJ2-3,NA,TRBD2,TRBV7-3
CASSLLTGVGYGYTF,TGTGCCAGCAGCCTTCTTACAGGGGTGGGGTATGGCTACACCTTC,TRBJ1-2,NA,TRBD1,TRBV28
CASSLYGRLPYEQYF,TGTGCCAGCAGCCTATATGGACGGTTGCCCTACGAGCAGTACTTC,TRBJ2-7,NA,NA,TRBV7-2
CASSLGPPSGSYEQYF,TGTGCCAGCAGTTTAGGGCCTCCCAGCGGGAGCTACGAGCAGTACTTC,TRBJ2-7,once,TRBD2,TRBV27
CASSSPTTGGITEAFF,TGCGCCAGCAGCTCCCCCACGACAGGGGGCATCACTGAAGCTTTCTTT,TRBJ1-1,NA,TRBD1,TRBV5-1
CASSQESWGAEAFF,TGCGCCAGCAGCCAAGAATCGTGGGGCGCTGAAGCTTTCTTT,TRBJ1-1,NA,NA,TRBV4-1
CASSYSRRRRQPQHF,TGTGCCAGCAGTTACTCACGTCGGAGGCGCCAGCCCCAGCATTTT,TRBJ1-5,NA,NA,TRBV6-5
CASSQDRTSGNTIYF,TGCGCCAGCAGCCAAGACAGAACTTCTGGAAACACCATATATTTT,TRBJ1-3,NA,NA,TRBV4-1
CASSPLSAVSEQFF,TGCGCCAGCAGCCCCCTTAGTGCAGTGAGTGAGCAGTTCTTC,TRBJ2-1,once,NA,TRBV4-3
CASSLEGPGTPDGTDTQYF,TGTGCCAGCAGCTTAGAAGGCCCTGGGACACCGGATGGGACAGATACGCAGTATTTT,TRBJ2-3,NA,NA,TRBV11-3
CASSSGTVDMNTEAFF,TGTGCCAGCAGTTCGGGGACAGTAGACATGAACACTGAAGCTTTCTTT,TRBJ1-1,NA,TRBD1,TRBV6-5
CASSLETSGGYEQYF,TGTGCCAGCAGCTTAGAGACTAGCGGGGGATACGAGCAGTACTTC,TRBJ2-7,NA,TRBD2,TRBV7-8
CAWSAGMGTDTQYF,TGTGCCTGGAGTGCCGGGATGGGCACAGATACGCAGTATTTT,TRBJ2-3,NA,NA,TRBV30
CASSLSMNTEAFF,TGTGCCAGCAGCTTGTCCATGAACACTGAAGCTTTCTTT,TRBJ1-1,once,NA,TRBV5-8
CASSPPDNYEQYF,TGCGCCAGCAGCCCGCCCGACAACTACGAGCAGTACTTC,TRBJ2-7,NA,NA,TRBV4-1
CASSLGSGVYNEQFF,TGTGCCAGCAGCTTAGGGAGCGGGGTCTACAATGAGCAGTTCTTC,TRBJ2-1,NA,TRBD2,TRBV7-8
CASSFRGQFTEAFF,TGTGCCAGCAGTTTTAGAGGACAGTTCACTGAAGCTTTCTTT,TRBJ1-1,NA,NA,TRBV28
CASSPLEGANYGYTF,TGTGCCAGCAGTCCCCTCGAGGGGGCTAACTATGGCTACACCTTC,TRBJ1-2,NA,NA,TRBV6-5
CASSLGTANYGYTF,TGTGCCAGCAGCTTGGGGACAGCAAACTATGGCTACACCTTC,TRBJ1-2,NA,NA,TRBV5-4
CASSLGGLLNYGYTF,TGTGCCAGCAGCTTGGGCGGTCTGCTCAACTATGGCTACACCTTC,TRBJ1-2,NA,NA,TRBV5-8
CASSQGRATYNEQFF,TGCGCCAGCAGCCAGGGGCGGGCCACCTACAATGAGCAGTTCTTC,TRBJ2-1,NA,NA,TRBV4-3
CASSPSTSGLQETQYF,TGTGCCAGCAGTCCTTCGACTAGCGGGCTTCAAGAGACCCAGTACTTC,TRBJ2-5,NA,TRBD2,TRBV27
CATSSDYMTGIRQPQHF,TGTGCCACCAGCAGCGACTACATGACAGGGATTAGGCAGCCCCAGCATTTT,TRBJ1-5,NA,TRBD1,TRBV15
CASSPPGGPSYEQYF,TGCGCCAGCAGCCCCCCGGGCGGGCCCAGTTACGAGCAGTACTTC,TRBJ2-7,many,NA,TRBV4-1
CSAGTGASPLHF,TGCAGCGCAGGGACAGGGGCTTCACCCCTCCACTTT,TRBJ1-6,NA,TRBD1,TRBV29-1
CASSTRGRGAYEQYF,TGTGCCAGCAGCACCCGGGGGAGAGGGGCCTACGAGCAGTACTTC,TRBJ2-7,NA,NA,TRBV5-4
CASSDSGGTYEQYF,TGTGCCAGCAGTGACAGCGGCGGTACCTACGAGCAGTACTTC,TRBJ2-7,NA,NA,TRBV2
CASSWGQGAGYNEQFF,TGTGCCAGCAGCTGGGGACAGGGGGCAGGGTACAATGAGCAGTTCTTC,TRBJ2-1,NA,TRBD1,TRBV11-2
CASSSPGTGNEKLFF,TGTGCCAGCAGTTCCCCCGGGACAGGGAATGAAAAACTGTTTTTT,TRBJ1-4,NA,TRBD1,TRBV28
CASSLRVSRATEAFF,TGTGCCAGCAGCCTCAGGGTTTCCCGAGCCACTGAAGCTTTCTTT,TRBJ1-1,NA,NA,TRBV27
CASSLQGRQETQYF,TGTGCCAGCAGCTTGCAGGGCCGCCAAGAGACCCAGTACTTC,TRBJ2-5,NA,NA,TRBV7-9
CASSADSVKETQYF,TGTGCCAGCAGCGCCGATTCAGTTAAAGAGACCCAGTACTTC,TRBJ2-5,few,NA,TRBV9
CASTEPGPTDYEQYF,TGTGCCAGCACCGAACCGGGACCCACCGACTACGAGCAGTACTTC,TRBJ2-7,once,NA,TRBV6-6
CASSTPGTANTEAFF,TGTGCCAGTAGTACTCCGGGGACAGCAAACACTGAAGCTTTCTTT,TRBJ1-1,NA,TRBD1,TRBV19
CSVKGDPGTGGDEQFF,TGCAGCGTCAAAGGCGACCCCGGGACAGGGGGCGATGAGCAGTTCTTC,TRBJ2-1,NA,TRBD1,TRBV29-1
CASVQPRGTGALGETQYF,TGTGCCAGCGTACAACCTCGGGGGACAGGGGCCTTAGGGGAGACCCAGTACTTC,TRBJ2-5,NA,TRBD1,TRBV7-9
CASSPGLAGGPFF,TGTGCCAGCAGCCCCGGACTAGCGGGAGGGCCGTTCTTC,TRBJ2-1,NA,TRBD2,TRBV5-4